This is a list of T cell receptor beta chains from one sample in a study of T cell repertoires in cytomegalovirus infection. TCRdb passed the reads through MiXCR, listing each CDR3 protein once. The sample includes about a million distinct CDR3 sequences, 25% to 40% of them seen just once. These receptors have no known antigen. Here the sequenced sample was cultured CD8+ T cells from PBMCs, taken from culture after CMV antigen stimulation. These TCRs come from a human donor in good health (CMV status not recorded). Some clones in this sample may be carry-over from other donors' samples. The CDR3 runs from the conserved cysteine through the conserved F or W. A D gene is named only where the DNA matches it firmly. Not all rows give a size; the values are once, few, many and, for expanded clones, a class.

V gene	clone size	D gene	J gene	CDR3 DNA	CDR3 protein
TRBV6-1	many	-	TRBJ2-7	TGTGCCAGCAGTGAATTGGGGGGGCTTAGGTTCTACGAGCAGTACTTC	CASSELGGLRFYEQYF
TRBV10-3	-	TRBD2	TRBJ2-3	TGTGCCATCAGTGAGGCCGCTAGCGGGGGGTACACAGATACGCAGTATTTT	CAISEAASGGYTDTQYF
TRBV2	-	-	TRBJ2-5	TGTGCCAGCAGTGAAGGGATCTATGACCAGGAGACCCAGTACTTC	CASSEGIYDQETQYF
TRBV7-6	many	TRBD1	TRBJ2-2	TGTGCCAGCAGCTTAGGACAGGGGCGGAGAACCGGGGAGCTGTTTTTT	CASSLGQGRRTGELFF
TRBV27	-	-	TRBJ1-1	TGTGCCAGCAGTTTCGCCCGAATGAACACTGAAGCTTTCTTT	CASSFARMNTEAFF
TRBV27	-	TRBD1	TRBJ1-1	TGTGCCAGCAGTCACCGGGACAGGGTCACTGAAGCTTTCTTT	CASSHRDRVTEAFF
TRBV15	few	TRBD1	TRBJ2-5	TGTGCCACCAGCAGAGACGACAGGGGGAAAGGGCAAGAGACCCAGTACTTC	CATSRDDRGKGQETQYF
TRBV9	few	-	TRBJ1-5	TGTGCCAGCAGCCCTGGGGTAGGGGGGAACAATCAGCCCCAGCATTTT	CASSPGVGGNNQPQHF
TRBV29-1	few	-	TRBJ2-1	TGCAGCGTTGAAATCTGGGCGGGTGAGCAGTTCTTC	CSVEIWAGEQFF
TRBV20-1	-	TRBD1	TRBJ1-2	TGCAGTGCTAGGCCCAGACAGGGACCTAACTATGGCTACACCTTC	CSARPRQGPNYGYTF
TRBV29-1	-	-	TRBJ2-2	TGCAGCGTTGCAAGGTGGAACAGTGAGTGGAACACCGGGGAGCTGTTTTTT	CSVARWNSEWNTGELFF
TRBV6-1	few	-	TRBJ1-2	TGTGCCAGCAGTGAAGGTGCCGAACCCTTCTTGGACTATGGCTACACCTTC	CASSEGAEPFLDYGYTF
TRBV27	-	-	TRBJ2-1	TGTGCCAGCACTAGATACGGGGGATACAATGAGCAGTTCTTC	CASTRYGGYNEQFF
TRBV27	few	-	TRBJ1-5	TGTGCCAGCAGTTTAGGGGGGCCCGCATATAGCAATCAGCCCCAGCATTTT	CASSLGGPAYSNQPQHF
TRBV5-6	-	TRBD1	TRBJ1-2	TGTGCCAGCACCCAGGGGGGGACAGGACCCCATGGCTACACCTTC	CASTQGGTGPHGYTF
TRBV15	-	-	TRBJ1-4	TGTGCCACCAGCAACCCCTGGTCGGGGGCCAATAATGAAAAACTGTTTTTT	CATSNPWSGANNEKLFF
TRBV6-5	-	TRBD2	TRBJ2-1	TGTGCCAGCATACGGGGGGTGTTCAATGAGCAGTTCTTC	CASIRGVFNEQFF
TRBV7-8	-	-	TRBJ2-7	TGTGCCAGCAGCTTACTCAACAGGGAAAACTCCTACGAGCAGTACTTC	CASSLLNRENSYEQYF
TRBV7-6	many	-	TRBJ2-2	TGTGCCAGCAGCTTGACTTCGAACACCGGGGAGCTGTTTTTT	CASSLTSNTGELFF
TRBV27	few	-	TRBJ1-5	TGTGCCAGCAGTTTATTCAGTGATCAGCCCCAGCATTTT	CASSLFSDQPQHF
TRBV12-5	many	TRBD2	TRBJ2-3	TGTGCTAGTGGTTTGTCCCTCGGACTAGCGGGGGGCACAGATACGCAGTATTTT	CASGLSLGLAGGTDTQYF
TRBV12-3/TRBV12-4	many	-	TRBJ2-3	TGTGCCAGCAGTCAGGCGGGCACAGATACGCAGTATTTT	CASSQAGTDTQYF
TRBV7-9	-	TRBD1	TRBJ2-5	TGTGCCAGCAGCTCCAGGACAGGCCGAGCCTTGGAGACCCAGTACTTC	CASSSRTGRALETQYF
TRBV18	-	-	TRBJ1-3	TGTGCCAGCTCACCGGGAGGGGATGGAAACACCATATATTTT	CASSPGGDGNTIYF
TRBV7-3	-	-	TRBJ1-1	TGTGCCAGCAGCCAAATGGGGAGAACTGAAGCTTTCTTT	CASSQMGRTEAFF
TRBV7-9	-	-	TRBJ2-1	TGTGCCAGCTGGGGGGCGAATGAGCAGTTCTTC	CASWGANEQFF
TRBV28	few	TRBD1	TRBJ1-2	TGTGCCAGCAGTGGACAGGATTACTATGGCTACACCTTC	CASSGQDYYGYTF
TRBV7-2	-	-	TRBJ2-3	TGTGCCAGCAGCACAGTGGGGTATTATCGGGCAGATACGCAGTATTTT	CASSTVGYYRADTQYF
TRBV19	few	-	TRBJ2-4	TGTGCCAGTAGTCCCGGGCCACAGGGAGGATTAGGGTGGAACATTCAGTACTTC	CASSPGPQGGLGWNIQYF
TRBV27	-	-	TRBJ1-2	TGTGCCAGCAGTTTATCGGGCAGGTCCTTCTACACCTTC	CASSLSGRSFYTF
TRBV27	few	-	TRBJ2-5	TGTGCCAGCAGTGCCCCTATAGTAACGGGCCAAGAGACCCAGTACTTC	CASSAPIVTGQETQYF
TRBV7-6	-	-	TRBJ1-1	TGTGCCAGCAGCTTCTTGGACGGACAGAAGACTGAAGCTTTCTTT	CASSFLDGQKTEAFF
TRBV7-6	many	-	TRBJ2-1	TGTGCCAGCAGCTCTTCCCTTATGGGGGGCCCATCCTACAATGAGCAGTTCTTC	CASSSSLMGGPSYNEQFF
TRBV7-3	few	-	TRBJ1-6	TGTGCCAGCAGCTTAAATCCCCCAACGGACTATAATTCACCCCTCCACTTT	CASSLNPPTDYNSPLHF
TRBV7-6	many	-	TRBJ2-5	TGTGCCAGCAGCTATACAGGCGGCCAAGAGACCCAGTACTTC	CASSYTGGQETQYF
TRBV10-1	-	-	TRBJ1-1	TGCGCCAACAGTGAGTCATTCCTGGGACGGACGAACACTGAAGCTTTCTTT	CANSESFLGRTNTEAFF
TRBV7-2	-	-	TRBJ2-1	TGTGCCAGCAGCTTGGTCTCAAGCTCCTACAATGAGCAGTTATTC	CASSLVSSSYNEQLF
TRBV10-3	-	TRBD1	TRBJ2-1	TGTGCCATAAACTCGGACAGGTACAATGAGCAGTTCTTC	CAINSDRYNEQFF
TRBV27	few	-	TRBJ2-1	TGTGCCACCAACCTAGGGACTTTAGTGTTCTTC	CATNLGTLVFF
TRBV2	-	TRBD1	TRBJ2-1	TGTGCCAGCCCGGGACAGGTAAAGGATGAGCAGTTCTTC	CASPGQVKDEQFF
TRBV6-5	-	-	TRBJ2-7	TGTGCCAGCAGTTACGGGAGCGACTACGAGCAGTACTTC	CASSYGSDYEQYF
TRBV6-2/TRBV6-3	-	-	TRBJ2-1	TGTGCCACCCTACTCGGGATAGCCAGACGGGCAGTTAGTAATGAGCAGTTCTTC	CATLLGIARRAVSNEQFF
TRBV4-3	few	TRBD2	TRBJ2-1	TGCGCCAGCAGCCAAGATTCCCTGACTAGCGGGGGTTTCTATGAGCAGTTCTTC	CASSQDSLTSGGFYEQFF
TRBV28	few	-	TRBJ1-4	TGTGCCAGCAGAAATCCCAAGTCGGCAGGGCGGGAGGAAAAACTGTTTTTT	CASRNPKSAGREEKLFF
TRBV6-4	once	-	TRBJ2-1	TGTGCCAGCAGTGGAAGCGTAAGCTCCTACAATGAGCAGTTCTTC	CASSGSVSSYNEQFF
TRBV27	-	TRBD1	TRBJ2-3	TGTGCCAGCAGTCCGTACCGGGGGACAGGGGATGCAGATACGCAGTATTTT	CASSPYRGTGDADTQYF
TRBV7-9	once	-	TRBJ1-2	TGTGCCAGCAGCTCTCCAACTACCCCTTCGGATGGCTACACCTTC	CASSSPTTPSDGYTF
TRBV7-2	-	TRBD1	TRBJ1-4	TGTGCCAGCAGCTTGTTACTTGGGACAGGGGGTGAAAAACTGTTTTTT	CASSLLLGTGGEKLFF
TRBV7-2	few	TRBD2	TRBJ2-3	TGTGCCAGCAGCTTCAGCGGGGTTATCACAGATACGCAGTATTTT	CASSFSGVITDTQYF
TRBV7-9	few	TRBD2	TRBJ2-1	TGTGCCAGCACAAAAAAGGCTAGCGGGGAATCTCAGCAGTTCTTC	CASTKKASGESQQFF
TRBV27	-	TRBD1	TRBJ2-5	TGTGCCAGCAGTCGGGGGACAGGGGGGGAGACCCAGTACTTC	CASSRGTGGETQYF
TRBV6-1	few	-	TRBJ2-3	TGTGCCAGCAGTGAGGGCCAGCGAGGCACAGATACGCAGTATTTT	CASSEGQRGTDTQYF
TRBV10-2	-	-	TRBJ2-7	TGCGCCAGCGGTGCGGGCGAGCAGTACTTC	CASGAGEQYF
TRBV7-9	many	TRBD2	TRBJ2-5	TGTGCCAGCAGCTTGGGGACTACCCAAGAGACCCAGTACTTC	CASSLGTTQETQYF
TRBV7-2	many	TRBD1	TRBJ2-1	TGTGCCAGCAGCTTAGCGGGACAGGTGAATGAGCAGTTCTTC	CASSLAGQVNEQFF